This T cell receptor (beta chain) comes out of a study of cytomegalovirus exposure and HLA in healthy donors. Study information: It was reported in a later analysis that the approximately 120 validation repertoires used the same platform as the 666 first-cohort repertoires. Study-wide points: Reportedly, diagnosis of cytomegalovirus status by the classifier showed high specificity and sensitivity. In vitro data verified three CMV-associated chains as specific for CMV antigens. The listing of roughly 160 TCR beta chains classed them as cytomegalovirus-associated.

For this clone: Its specificity is not known.

The CDR3 sequence is 17 residues long. Between the trimmed V and J ends, which lost 4 bases and 1 base, there was a span of 20 bases. Germline lookup yields CDR1 SGHRS and CDR2 YFSETQ. Sequencing used immunoSEQ multiplex PCR; TCRdb keeps in-frame clones, though not all of them. The data hold fewer than 200,000 clones, with about 86% observed a single time. This clonotype was sampled from a woman aged 30 to 39 in good health and CMV-seronegative. The material sequenced was PBMCs. The chain uses TRBV5-1 and TRBJ1-1; no clear D gene. The CDR3 sequence: CASSPGVGAERNTEAFF. The CDR3 coding sequence is TGCGCCAGCAGCCCTGGCGTAGGAGCCGAAAGGAACACTGAAGCTTTCTTT.